A single sample gave rise to the 9 T cell receptor beta chains below, sequenced in a study of early T cells in non-severe SARS-CoV-2 infection. One entry per CDR3 protein, called by TCRdb with MiXCR from the 5' RACE reads. The repertoire includes 70,000 or so distinct CDR3 sequences, about 11% of them detected once, and 6.4% sits in the top ten. Specimen: whole blood. These receptor sequences come from an adult who was a healthcare worker with PCR-confirmed SARS-CoV-2 infection or an uninfected control (not recorded which).

This sequence joins TRBV11-2 and TRBJ2-6; D unresolved. Trimming left V 0 bases short and J 4 bases short, with 10 bases between. This CDR3 region has 16 residues. The V gene's germline CDR1 is SGHAT and CDR2 FQNNGV. This chain's CDR3 is CASSLEKGPGANVLTF. As DNA, the CDR3 is TGTGCCAGCAGCTTAGAAAAAGGTCCCGGGGCCAACGTCCTGACTTTC.

The V gene is TRBV7-9, the J gene TRBJ2-5, with TRBD2 matching over 13 bases. Trimming removed 5 bases from V and 2 bases from J; junction bases left unmatched: 8. Per germline, CDR1 SEHNR and CDR2 FQNEAQ (reference sequence). The CDR3 covers 17 residues. CDR3 sequence (DNA): TGTGCCAGCAGCCTCGGACTAGCGGGAGTAGCGCAAGAGACCCAGTACTTC. Its protein product is CASSLGLAGVAQETQYF.

This clonotype has a handful of counts. The chain has TRBV24-1 and TRBJ2-3; 9 nucleotides agree with TRBD2. Per germline, CDR1 KGHDR and CDR2 SFDVKD. J lost 2 bases, V lost 0 bases, and 8 bases had no gene match. This CDR3 is built from 18 residues. CDR3 loop: CATSDLPSTSGNTDTQYF. CDR3 bases: TGTGCCACCAGTGATTTGCCTTCGACTAGCGGAAACACAGATACGCAGTATTTT.

The chain carries TRBV3-1 and TRBJ2-7; D not resolved. Per germline, CDR1 LGHDT and CDR2 YNNKEL (reference sequence). V was shortened by 0 bases and J by 0 bases, with 6 bases between the two germline ends. The length of the CDR3 is 14 residues. The CDR3 DNA is TGTGCCAGCAGCCAAGACGGAAGCTCCTACGAGCAGTACTTC. It yields the protein CASSQDGSSYEQYF.

This clonotype was detected a few times. The chain joins TRBV12-3 or TRBV12-4 to TRBJ1-2; no reliable D call. Trimming pared 6 bases from V and 5 bases from J, leaving 13 bases between. CDR3 length equals 13 residues. CDR3 in amino acids: CASRPDGRYGYTF. DNA for the CDR3: TGTGCCAGCAGGCCGGACGGGAGATATGGCTACACCTTC.

The chain joins TRBV3-1 to TRBJ1-2; TRBD1 aligns across 8 bases. J lost 3 bases, V lost 0 bases, and 6 bases had no gene match. The CDR3 consists of 16 residues. Germline V lookup: CDR1 LGHDT, CDR2 YNNKEL (reference sequence). The CDR3 here is CASSQDSTGDDYGYTF. The CDR3 nucleotides read TGTGCCAGCAGCCAAGATTCGACAGGGGATGACTATGGCTACACCTTC.

This clonotype showed up just a few times. J is TRBJ2-7 and V is TRBV2; D is unclear. The CDR3 runs 12 residues. Trimming removed 4 bases from V and 0 bases from J, with 4 bases in between. The germline CDR1 and CDR2 sequences are SNHLY and FYNNEI. CDR3 residues: CASSADSYEQYF. CDR3 nucleotides: TGTGCCAGCAGTGCTGACTCCTACGAGCAGTACTTC.

The chain couples TRBV11-2 to TRBJ2-4; TRBD2 might be the D (6 bases). This CDR3 has 13 residues. V lost 3 bases to trimming and J lost 12 bases, with 15 bases between them. The germline CDR1 and CDR2 sequences are SGHAT and FQNNGV. The CDR3 bases are TGTGCCAGCAGCTTTCTAGCGACGAGTGATCAGTACTTC. Amino acids: CASSFLATSDQYF.

The chain carries TRBV5-6 and TRBJ2-1, with 7 nucleotides matching TRBD1. CDR3 length: 12 amino acids. CDR1 is SGHDT and CDR2 is YYEEEE in the germline V gene. The V gene end was trimmed by 4 bases and the J gene end by 12 bases; junction bases not matched to a gene: 7. Written as DNA, the CDR3 is TGTGCCAGCAGCCTCTCGACAGGGCCGCAGTTCTTC. Translation: CASSLSTGPQFF. Together with reference TRBV5-6 and TRBJ2-1, the CDR3 gives the full variable domain: DAGVTQSPTHLIKTRGQQVTLRCSPKSGHDTVSWYQQALGQGPQFIFQYYEEEERQRGNFPDRFSGHQFPNYSSELNVNALLLGDSALYLCASSLSTGPQFFGPGTRLTVL.